Listed below are T cell receptor beta chains from one sample, sequenced in a study of beta chain features in type 1 diabetes. Using immunoSEQ multiplex PCR, the repertoire was profiled, and TCRdb retains in-frame clones only, with some absent. The data show 900,000 or so clones, about 17% seen once. The material sequenced was naive CD4+ T cells from blood. The origin of the receptors is a woman aged 18-29 years in good health. Both conserved end residues are part of each CDR3. D genes are given only for firm matches. The listing skips clone size in some rows; elsewhere it reads once, few, many or a size class.

D,size,V,J,DNA,CDR3
.,.,TRBV7-6,TRBJ2-1,TGTGCCAGCAGCTTAGATAGATACAATGAGCAGTTCTTC,CASSLDRYNEQFF
.,.,TRBV7-2,TRBJ2-2,TGTGCCAGCAGCTCAGCTTGGACTAACACCGGGGAGCTGTTTTTT,CASSSAWTNTGELFF
.,few,TRBV5-8,TRBJ2-2,TGTGCCAGCAGCTTGGGACTATCAACCGGGGAGCTGTTTTTT,CASSLGLSTGELFF
.,few,TRBV27,TRBJ2-3,TGTGCCAGCAGTTTATCGAGGCTAGCGTCTGATACGCAGTATTTT,CASSLSRLASDTQYF
TRBD2,few,TRBV5-8,TRBJ2-1,TGTGCCAGCAGCGGTCATCTAGCGGGAGGAAACAATGAGCAGTTCTTC,CASSGHLAGGNNEQFF
.,.,TRBV7-8,TRBJ2-7,TGTGCCAGCAGCCTCCTTAGTAGGGGAACCTACGAGCAGTACTTC,CASSLLSRGTYEQYF
.,.,TRBV4-2,TRBJ2-3,TGTGCCAGCAGAGAGACCGTAGGAATGGGTGGCACAGATACGCAGTATTTT,CASRETVGMGGTDTQYF
.,.,TRBV5-5,TRBJ2-7,TGTGCCAGCAGCTTCCGGGGCGCGCGTGCTGGGGAGCAGTACTTC,CASSFRGARAGEQYF
TRBD1,few,TRBV7-2,TRBJ2-7,TGTGCCAGCAGCACCGACAGGGAAAACGAGCAGTACTTC,CASSTDRENEQYF
.,few,TRBV13,TRBJ1-3,TGTGCCAGCAGGCCGACACAGTCCCCCTTCTCTGGAAACACCATATATTTT,CASRPTQSPFSGNTIYF
.,.,TRBV6-5,TRBJ2-7,TGTGCCAGCAGTTACTCGCAGGGACGGACCTACGAGCAGTACTTC,CASSYSQGRTYEQYF
.,.,TRBV10-3,TRBJ2-1,TGTGCCACGCAATATCAGGGGAGGGTCAATGAGCAGTTCTTC,CATQYQGRVNEQFF
.,.,TRBV21-1,TRBJ2-3,TGTGCCAGCAGCAACGACCGGATAGGGAGGAAGGGAAACCTTCGTTGCACAGATACGCAGTATTTT,CASSNDRIGRKGNLRCTDTQYF
.,.,TRBV28,TRBJ1-2,TGTGCCAGCAGTCGCCCCCCATCTAACTATGGCTACACCTTC,CASSRPPSNYGYTF
TRBD2,.,TRBV9,TRBJ2-7,TGTGCCAGCAGCGTAGCTCTCCCCCTGCGGACTAGCGACAACTACGAGCAGTACTTC,CASSVALPLRTSDNYEQYF
TRBD1,.,TRBV25-1,TRBJ1-1,TGTGCCAGCGAAGCGGACAGGATGGGGGCTGAAGCTTTCTTT,CASEADRMGAEAFF
.,few,TRBV7-9,TRBJ1-4,TGTGCCAGCAGCTTAGTTGACACCGAAAAACTGTTTTTT,CASSLVDTEKLFF
.,.,TRBV6-1,TRBJ2-1,TGTGCCAGCACAGCCTCCTACAATGAGCAGTTCTTC,CASTASYNEQFF
TRBD1,.,TRBV2,TRBJ2-5,TGTGCCAGCAACAAAGGGACAGGGGGCCAAGAGACCCAGTACTTC,CASNKGTGGQETQYF
TRBD2,few,TRBV15,TRBJ2-7,TGTGCCACCAGCAAGCGGGACTCCTACGAGCAGTACTTC,CATSKRDSYEQYF
.,.,TRBV9,TRBJ2-1,TGTGCCAGCAGCGCCCGCGGGGACTCCTCCTACAATGAGCAGTTCTTC,CASSARGDSSYNEQFF
.,.,TRBV9,TRBJ2-2,TGTGCCAGCAGCGTAGGGACCGACACCGGGGAGCTGTTTTTT,CASSVGTDTGELFF
.,few,TRBV2,TRBJ1-1,TGTGCCAGCGTTCGATCAGGGGATGGTGAAGCTTTCTTT,CASVRSGDGEAFF
.,.,TRBV6-5,TRBJ1-1,TGTGCCAGCTTCGATCCCAACACTGAAGCTTTCTTT,CASFDPNTEAFF
.,.,TRBV5-1,TRBJ2-1,TGCGCCAGCGGCTACCCACAGGTCGATGAGCAGTTCTTC,CASGYPQVDEQFF
TRBD1,.,TRBV10-3,TRBJ2-5,TGTGCCATCAGGGCAGGGGGCAGGGAGACCCAGTACTTC,CAIRAGGRETQYF
TRBD1,few,TRBV28,TRBJ2-4,TGTGCCAGCAGCCCACCGGGACAGACGACCACCGCGGACATTCAGTACTTC,CASSPPGQTTTADIQYF
.,.,TRBV7-9,TRBJ2-1,TGTGCCAGCAGCTTGTCACGGGCCGATATTGCCCGCTCTTTCTTC,CASSLSRADIARSFF
TRBD1,.,TRBV4-2,TRBJ1-2,TGTGCCAGCAGCCAAGCTCCGGGACAGGGTCAGTATGGCTACACCTTC,CASSQAPGQGQYGYTF
TRBD2,few,TRBV5-1,TRBJ2-2,TGCGCCAGCAGCAAGACTAGCGGGAGGTCGAACACCGGGGAGCTGTTTTTT,CASSKTSGRSNTGELFF